The 15 T cell receptor beta chains below all came from one sample that was sequenced in a study of patients and donors after allogeneic stem cell transplantation. TCRdb itself ran the RT-PCR reads through MiXCR, one entry per CDR3 protein. Of 150,000 or so distinct CDR3 sequences listed, roughly 22% were seen once; the top ten hold roughly 25%. The specimen was blood, either unsorted or a sorted T cell fraction (not recorded which). The receptor source for this set is a human donor who was either an allogeneic HSCT recipient or a stem cell or donor lymphocyte infusion donor (not recorded which). It is not recorded whose cells these are; they may come from a transplant donor.

The gene calls are TRBV3-1 and TRBJ2-7; D may correspond to TRBD1 or TRBD2 (5 bases each). Germline V gives CDR1 LGHDT, CDR2 YNNKEL (reference sequence). CDR3 length equals 13 residues. The V end was cut by 4 bases, the J end by 6 bases, with 13 bases between. The CDR3 loop reads CASSLRPGLEQYF. In DNA, the CDR3 is TGTGCCAGCAGCCTCCGTCCGGGGCTCGAGCAGTACTTC.

V gene TRBV5-1 combines with J gene TRBJ1-3; a possible D gene is TRBD1 (5 bases). Germline V gene sequence: CDR1 SGHRS, CDR2 YFSETQ. This CDR3 is 14 amino acids long. With 3 bases removed from V and 2 bases from J, the gap between germline ends came to 9 bases. The CDR3 DNA is TGCGCCAGCAGCTCTTCAGGGACTGGAAACACCATATATTTT. Encoded protein: CASSSSGTGNTIYF.

CDR3 in DNA: TGTGCCAGCAGCTTAGAGCATGTGGCTAGCGGATTCACAGATACGCAGTATTTT. Translation gives CASSLEHVASGFTDTQYF. This sequence joins TRBV7-9 and TRBJ2-3; 7 bases match TRBD2. The germline V gene has CDR1 SEHNR and CDR2 FQNEAQ (reference sequence). This CDR3 has 18 residues. J lost 2 bases, V lost 1 base, and 12 bases had no gene match. Together with reference TRBV7-9 and TRBJ2-3, the CDR3 gives the full variable domain: DTGVSQNPRHKITKRGQNVTFRCDPISEHNRLYWYRQTLGQGPEFLTYFQNEAQLEKSRLLSDRFSAERPKGSFSTLEIQRTEQGDSAMYLCASSLEHVASGFTDTQYFGPGTRLTVL.

The rearrangement uses TRBV6-5 and TRBJ2-3, with 10 bases lining up with TRBD1. The CDR3 is 14 residues long. Germline V gene data show CDR1 as MNHEY and CDR2 as SVGAGI. V gave up 6 bases and J gave up 5 bases; unmatched junction bases: 5. Here the CDR3 DNA reads TGTGCCAGCAGCCGACAGGGGGCAATAGATACGCAGTATTTT. Its translation is CASSRQGAIDTQYF.

This clonotype appeared a few times. This chain uses TRBV3-1 with TRBJ2-1; 13 positions agree with TRBD2. The CDR3 runs 20 residues. Germline CDR1 and CDR2: LGHDT and YNNKEL (reference sequence). Trimming cost V 1 base and J 0 bases; bases outside gene matches: 9. CDR3 in amino acids: CASSQVGLAGAGSSYNEQFF. The CDR3 DNA sequence: TGTGCCAGCAGCCAAGTTGGACTAGCGGGAGCGGGGAGCTCCTACAATGAGCAGTTCTTC.

This clonotype has only a few counts. The V and J genes are TRBV4-1 and TRBJ1-2; D is uncertain. Germline V lookup: CDR1 MGHRA, CDR2 YSYEKL. The CDR3 is 14 residues long. Trimming left V 7 bases short and J 4 bases short, with 16 bases between. In DNA form, the CDR3 reads TGCGCCAGCAATAAAGGTAGTTACAGCTATGGCTACACCTTC. Translated: CASNKGSYSYGYTF.

This clonotype was detected a few times. The rearrangement joins TRBV5-1 to TRBJ1-3, with 7 positions matching TRBD1. CDR1 and CDR2 (germline): SGHRS, YFSETQ. The junction had 2 bases not matched to a gene; V was cut back by 2 bases and J by 0 bases. The CDR3 spans 15 residues. The chain's CDR3 is CASSFTGDSGNTIYF. The CDR3 nucleotides are TGCGCCAGCAGCTTCACAGGGGACTCTGGAAACACCATATATTTT.

This clonotype was recorded a few times. The chain carries TRBV5-1 and TRBJ1-2, with D unresolved. The CDR3 length is 14 residues. V lost 4 bases and J lost 7, with 17 bases in between. The germline CDR1 and CDR2 sequences are SGHRS and YFSETQ. This CDR3 reads CASSPENGGPGYTF. CDR3 bases: TGCGCCAGCAGCCCGGAGAATGGTGGTCCTGGCTACACCTTC.

This clonotype was seen ten or more times. The DNA of the CDR3 is TGCAGTGCTAGACCTGCAGGACAGGGGAACACTGAAGCTTTCTTT. Translating it yields CSARPAGQGNTEAFF. This chain joins TRBV20-1 and TRBJ1-1; 8 bases are a match to TRBD1. V trimming: 2 bases; J trimming: 1 base; junction bases outside the gene matches: 6. The germline V gene has CDR1 DFQATT and CDR2 SNEGSKA (reference sequence). This CDR3 is built from 15 residues.

This clonotype showed up just once. This chain uses TRBV7-2 with TRBJ2-1, with D perhaps TRBD2 (5 bases). Per germline, CDR1 SGHTA and CDR2 FQGNSA. This CDR3 is built from 13 residues. Between the trimmed V and J ends, which lost 3 bases and 6 bases, there was a span of 9 bases. CDR3 sequence reads: CASSFGAANEQFF. CDR3 nucleotide sequence: TGTGCCAGCAGCTTTGGAGCGGCCAATGAGCAGTTCTTC.

This clonotype has only a few counts. The chain combines TRBV24-1 with TRBJ2-7; 11 positions match TRBD1. Germline-derived CDR1 and CDR2 are KGHDR and SFDVKD. This CDR3 spans 15 amino acids. V shed 4 bases and J 2 bases; nucleotides not matched to a gene: 3. CDR3 region: CATSDRDRGAYEQYF. CDR3 nucleotides: TGTGCCACCAGTGACCGGGACAGGGGGGCCTACGAGCAGTACTTC.

V is TRBV5-1 and J is TRBJ1-6; D perhaps matches TRBD1 (5 bases). The V and J ends lost 2 bases and 11 bases respectively, with 20 bases between them. There are 16 residues in the CDR3. CDR1 and CDR2 (germline): SGHRS, YFSETQ. CDR3 sequence (DNA): TGCGCCAGCAGCTTCGCCCGCCGGGGCGCCAATCCACCCCTCCACTTT. Residues: CASSFARRGANPPLHF.

The rearrangement uses TRBV30 and TRBJ2-1; no definite D call. Germline V lookup: CDR1 GTSNPN, CDR2 SVGIG (reference sequence). This CDR3 is 13 amino acids long. Trimming cost V 8 bases and J 5 bases, with 16 bases left between them. Written as DNA, the CDR3 is TGTGCCGGGATGCGTGGTTATAACAATGAGCAGTTCTTC. Amino acids: CAGMRGYNNEQFF.

The genes are TRBV12-3 or TRBV12-4 and TRBJ2-2; possibly TRBD1 or TRBD2 for D (5 bases each). CDR3 size: 15 residues. V lost 0 bases and J 5 bases, leaving 10 bases between the germline ends. CDR3 coding DNA: TGTGCCAGCAGTTTAGCGAGGGGTCGTACCGGGGAGCTGTTTTTT. This translates into CASSLARGRTGELFF.

The chain uses TRBV4-3 and TRBJ1-5; D remains unclear. This CDR3 is built from 13 residues. Germline V gives CDR1 LGHNA, CDR2 YSLEER. With 0 bases removed from V and 2 bases from J, the gap between germline ends came to 2 bases. The CDR3 sequence is CASSQDRNQPQHF. The CDR3 DNA sequence: TGCGCCAGCAGCCAAGATCGCAATCAGCCCCAGCATTTT.